The source of this T cell receptor beta chain is a study of blood T cell repertoires in COVID-19 (TCRdb year 2020). Describing the broader study: Samples covering the acute and convalescent phases of COVID-19 were provided by collaborators in the United States, Italy and Spain. The material from the prospective study consisted of cDNA or gDNA derived from T cells, B-cell-depleted T cells, or PBMCs. Subjects who had been exposed to COVID-19, were actively infected with it, or had recovered from it provided the deeply sampled blood TCRbeta repertoires that made up the dataset. A freely available public database, intended as a resource for researchers studying the immune response to SARS-CoV-2, is where the repertoires were released. Samples came from the ongoing ImmuneRACE study (first 160 participants) plus 1,254 subjects from 6 global collaborators. Sample metadata almost always included a de-identified subject ID, COVID-19 status, age in years and sex. Where HLA class I and class II types were available, the types were taken from metadata supplied by the sample provider, not from assay-based typing.

The junction shows trimming of 0 bases on V and 4 bases on J, plus 12 bases between the germline ends. From the cysteine up to the phenylalanine, the CDR3 has a length of 15 residues. This entry keeps only the CDR3 DNA: 45 bases, framed from base 1. The germline V gene (reference sequence) yields LNHNV for CDR1 and YYDKDF for CDR2. Of note for this clone: Its binding antigen is unknown. Base qualities are not recorded, but no much larger clone differs from it by a single base.

TCRbeta CDR3 regions were amplified from genomic DNA using the immunoSEQ Assay, a bias-controlled multiplex PCR. The authors' pipeline ran thus. The number of nucleated cells in each sample was estimated by amplification of reference gene primers within the assay. To quantify the absolute abundance of each unique TCRbeta CDR3 rearrangement, sequence reads were collapsed and filtered. Productive Simpson clonality was computed per sample as the square root of Simpson's diversity index over productive rearrangements. Imported from immuneACCESS, the table was reduced by TCRdb to in-frame sequences with V and J called. These copies leave out some clones; in studies compared against another copy, an unresolved V gene accounts for under half, and the cause of the remainder is not known. Clone size and the V and J calls come from that table; the DNA yielded D and trimming. The sample profile shows 500,000 or so clones; around 87% of them were found once. The ten biggest clones cover roughly 0.7% of the sample.

Participants in the prospective study were enrolled through a virtual design, were aged 18 to 89 years, and lived in about two dozen United States geographic areas. Cohort assignment in the prospective study relied on participant-reported clinical history from a screening survey and a study questionnaire. For ImmuneRACE Cohort 3, a participant was defined as recovered based on two consecutive negative NP/OP PCR tests, clearance by a healthcare professional, or resolution of symptoms. Mobile phlebotomists in the prospective study collected whole blood, serum and a nasopharyngeal or oropharyngeal swab from every participant. Participants in the prospective study had the option to provide additional blood draws and questionnaires over a roughly two-month period. Before DNA extraction, blood samples from the prospective study were shipped at room temperature or frozen. The paper's findings and limits, for the study overall: Clinical and demographic metadata were provided uncurated, with the amount varying by source and participant.

Sequenced sample: PBMCs or T cells enriched from blood (not recorded which). The sequence was collected from a woman aged 18-29 years who had recovered from COVID-19. This chain joins TRBV15 to TRBJ1-2, with no D gene named confidently. The CDR3 reads as follows: CATSRDHGVIYGYTF. The DNA sequence is TGTGCCACCAGCAGAGATCACGGGGTAATCTATGGCTACACCTTC.